This TCR beta chain originates from a study of regulatory T cells in long-lasting Graves disease. Study-level findings and limits: Persistent Graves' patients showed a TCR diversity that was lower than that of newly diagnosed ones.

The sample's time point: newly diagnosed GD, antithyroid drugs for less than 3 months. There was RNA extracted from PBMCs, and the TCR library was made from it. Germline V lookup: CDR1 SGHRS, CDR2 YFSETQ. V lost 3 bases and J lost 5; bases outside the gene matches: 8. The CDR3 totals 15 residues. Both iRepertoire HTBI primers and Arm-PCR of CDR3 regions were used to build the TCR beta libraries. TCRdb analysed the multiplex PCR reads with MiXCR anew, one entry per CDR3 protein. The sample has about 620,000 distinct CDR3 sequences; less than 20% are singletons. This clonotype came up many times. Antigen specificity is unknown. The same data also went into a second study, on T cells in Graves' hyperthyroidism and ophthalmopathy. That report notes: Any patient presenting with uncontrolled infection, other autoimmune disease, pregnancy or lactation was left out. Diagnoses were made from clinical symptoms, serum measures (thyroxine and TRAb), thyroid ultrasound and orbital computed tomography.

The gene calls are TRBV5-1 and TRBJ2-7; TRBD2 matches at 10 bases. This sequence was found in a woman in her 30s with Graves disease. The sample here was peripheral blood mononuclear cells (PBMCs), taken at new diagnosis, from a patient treated with antithyroid drugs. The CDR3 coding sequence is TGCGCCAGCAGCTCGAGCGGGAGGGCCCCCAACGAGCAGTACTTC. It yields the protein CASSSSGRAPNEQYF.